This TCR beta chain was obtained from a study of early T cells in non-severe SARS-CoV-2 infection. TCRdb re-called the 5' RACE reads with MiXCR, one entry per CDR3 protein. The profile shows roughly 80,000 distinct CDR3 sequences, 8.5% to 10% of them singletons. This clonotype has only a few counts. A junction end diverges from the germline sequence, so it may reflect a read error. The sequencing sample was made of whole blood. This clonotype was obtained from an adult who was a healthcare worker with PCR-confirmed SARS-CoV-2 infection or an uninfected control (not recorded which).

The CDR3, as DNA: TGTGCCAGCAGTTTAACTAGCGGGAGCTATGAGCAGTCCTTC. Encoded protein: CASSLTSGSYEQSF. V gene TRBV28 combines with J gene TRBJ2-1; 11 nucleotides align to TRBD2. This CDR3 region has 14 residues. CDR1 and CDR2 (germline): MDHEN, SYDVKM.